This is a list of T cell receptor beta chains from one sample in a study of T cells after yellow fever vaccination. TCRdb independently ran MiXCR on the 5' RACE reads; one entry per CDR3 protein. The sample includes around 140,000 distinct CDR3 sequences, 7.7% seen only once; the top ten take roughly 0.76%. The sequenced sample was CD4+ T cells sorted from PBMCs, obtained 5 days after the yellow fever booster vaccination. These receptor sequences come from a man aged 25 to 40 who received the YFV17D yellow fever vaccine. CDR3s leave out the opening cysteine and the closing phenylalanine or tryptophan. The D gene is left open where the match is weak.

CDR3aa: ASRGLAVYEQY; v_gene: TRBV28; d_gene: TRBD2
CDR3aa: ASSLIGGYNEQF; v_gene: TRBV7-3; d_gene: .
CDR3aa: ASSSRLPCYNEQF; v_gene: TRBV5-6; d_gene: .
CDR3aa: ATSDSPSTVSTDTQY; v_gene: TRBV24-1; d_gene: .
CDR3aa: ASSLDLAIETQY; v_gene: TRBV11-2; d_gene: .